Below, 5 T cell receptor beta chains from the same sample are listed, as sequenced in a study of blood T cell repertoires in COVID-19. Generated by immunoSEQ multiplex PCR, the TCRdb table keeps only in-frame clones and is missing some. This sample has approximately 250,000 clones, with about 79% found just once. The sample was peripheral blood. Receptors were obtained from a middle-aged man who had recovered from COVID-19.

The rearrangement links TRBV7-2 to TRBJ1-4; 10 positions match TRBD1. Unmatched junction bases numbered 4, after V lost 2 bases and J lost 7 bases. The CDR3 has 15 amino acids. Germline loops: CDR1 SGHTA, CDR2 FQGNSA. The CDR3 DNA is TGTGCCAGCAGCTTACCAGGGACAGGGGTTGAAAAACTGTTTTTT. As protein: CASSLPGTGVEKLFF.

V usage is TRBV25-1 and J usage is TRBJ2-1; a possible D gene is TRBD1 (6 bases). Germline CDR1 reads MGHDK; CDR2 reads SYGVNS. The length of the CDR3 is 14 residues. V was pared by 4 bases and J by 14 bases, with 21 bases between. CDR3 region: CASSALGTFVGEFF. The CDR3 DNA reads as TGTGCCAGCAGTGCCCTGGGGACATTCGTTGGGGAGTTCTTC.

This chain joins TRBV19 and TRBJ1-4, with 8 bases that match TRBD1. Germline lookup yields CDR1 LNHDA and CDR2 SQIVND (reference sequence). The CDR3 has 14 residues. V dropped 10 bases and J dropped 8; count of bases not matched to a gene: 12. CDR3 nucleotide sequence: TGTGCCACCACCGACAGGGGTAGGCAGGAAAAACTGTTTTTT. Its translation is CATTDRGRQEKLFF. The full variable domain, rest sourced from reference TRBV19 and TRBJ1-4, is DGGITQSPKYLFRKEGQNVTLSCEQNLNHDAMYWYRQDPGQGLRLIYYSQIVNDFQKGDIAEGYSVSREKKESFPLTVTSAQKNPTAFYLCATTDRGRQEKLFFGSGTQLSVL.

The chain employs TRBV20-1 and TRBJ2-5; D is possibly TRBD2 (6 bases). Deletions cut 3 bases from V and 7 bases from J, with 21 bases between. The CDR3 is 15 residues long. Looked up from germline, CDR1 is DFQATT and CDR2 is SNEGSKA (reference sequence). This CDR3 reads CSASSGQGGKRTQYF. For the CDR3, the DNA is TGCAGTGCTAGTTCAGGCCAGGGAGGCAAGAGGACCCAGTACTTC.

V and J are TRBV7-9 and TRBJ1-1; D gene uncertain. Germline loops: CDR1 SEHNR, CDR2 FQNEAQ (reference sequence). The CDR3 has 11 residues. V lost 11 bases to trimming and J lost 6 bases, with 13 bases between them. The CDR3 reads CAEREGAEAFF. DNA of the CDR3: TGTGCCGAGCGGGAGGGAGCTGAAGCTTTCTTT.